The 21 T cell receptor beta chains listed next were all sequenced from one sample in a study of control samples from healthy donors and cancer patients. Some clones are missing from TCRdb's copy, which holds only in-frame ones; the method was immunoSEQ multiplex PCR. The sample records roughly 120,000 clones, approximately 87% being singletons. Material for sequencing was PBMCs. Receptors were obtained from a woman aged 55-69 years with lung cancer.

The rearrangement links TRBV7-8 to TRBJ1-1, with 8 bases identical to TRBD1. Germline CDR1 SGHVS, CDR2 FQNEAQ. With 5 bases clipped from V and 5 bases from J, the junction kept 10 bases outside the gene matches. The CDR3 is made up of 15 amino acids. CDR3 sequence reads: CASSPLDRVSTEAFF. In DNA form, the CDR3 reads TGTGCCAGCAGCCCCCTGGACAGGGTATCAACTGAAGCTTTCTTT.

J is TRBJ2-3 and V is TRBV5-5; 9 nucleotides match TRBD2. The trim removed 2 bases at V and 5 bases at J, leaving 6 bases unmatched. Germline CDR1 SGHKS, CDR2 YYEKEE (reference sequence). The CDR3 has 15 residues. The CDR3 sequence is CASSFFSGGLDTQYF. Written as DNA, the CDR3 is TGTGCCAGCAGCTTTTTCAGCGGGGGGTTAGATACGCAGTATTTT. The complete variable domain, with remaining parts taken from reference TRBV5-5 and TRBJ2-3, reads DAGVTQSPTHLIKTRGQQVTLRCSPISGHKSVSWYQQVLGQGPQFIFQYYEKEERGRGNFPDRFSARQFPNYSSELNVNALLLGDSALYLCASSFFSGGLDTQYFGPGTRLTVL.

Ten or more counts support this clone. V is TRBV30 and J is TRBJ2-2; D call uncertain. The length of the CDR3 is 12 residues. The V gene lost 3 bases and the J gene lost 4 bases, with 6 bases spanning the gap. Germline-derived CDR1 and CDR2 are GTSNPN and SVGIG (reference sequence). CDR3 residues: CAWRGSTGELFF. The CDR3 nucleotides read TGTGCCTGGAGGGGCAGCACCGGGGAGCTGTTTTTT.

The rearrangement joins TRBV19 to TRBJ2-4, with D possibly TRBD1 on 6 matching bases. CDR3 length equals 12 residues. CDR1 and CDR2 (germline): LNHDA, SQIVND (reference sequence). V was cut by 8 bases and J by 6 bases, with 11 bases left in between. The CDR3 nucleotides are TGTGCCAGTTGCGGCAGGGGAAACATTCAGTACTTC. This encodes CASCGRGNIQYF.

CDR3 sequence (DNA): TGTGCCAGCGTCGGGACAGCGAAGAACACTGAAGCTTTCTTT. This sequence encodes CASVGTAKNTEAFF. The chain has TRBV2 and TRBJ1-1; 7 bases line up with TRBD1. V dropped 8 bases and J dropped 1; count of bases not matched to a gene: 7. This CDR3 has 14 amino acids. The germline gives CDR1 SNHLY, CDR2 FYNNEI.

This chain connects TRBV19 to TRBJ2-5; 8 bases align to TRBD1. This CDR3 comprises 15 residues. The ends lost 6 bases at V and 4 bases at J; junction bases unmatched: 10. Germline CDR1 reads LNHDA; CDR2 reads SQIVND (reference sequence). The CDR3: CASSPGQGARETQYF. CDR3 coding DNA: TGTGCCAGTAGCCCTGGACAGGGCGCTCGAGAGACCCAGTACTTC.

The chain is built from TRBV5-4 and TRBJ1-3; D is uncertain. This CDR3 is 14 amino acids long. V was pared by 0 bases and J by 4 bases, with 8 bases between. Germline V gene lookup returns CDR1 SGHNT and CDR2 YYREEE (reference sequence). CDR3 coding DNA: TGTGCCAGCAGCTTGGTTGGCGTCGGAAACACCATATATTTT. It specifies CASSLVGVGNTIYF.

V gene TRBV7-6 combines with J gene TRBJ2-2; a possible D gene is TRBD2 (5 bases). Trimming shortened V by 4 bases and J by 7 bases, and 13 bases separated the two germline ends. The CDR3 sequence is 14 residues long. CDR1 and CDR2 from the germline V gene are SGHVS and FNYEAQ. In DNA, the CDR3 is TGTGCCAGCAGCTCCTATAGCGAGGTCGGGGAGCTGTTTTTT. As protein: CASSSYSEVGELFF.

J is TRBJ2-5 and V is TRBV5-1, with 12 bases aligning to TRBD2. There are 16 residues in the CDR3. CDR1 and CDR2 (germline): SGHRS, YFSETQ. V lost 2 bases, J lost 2 bases, and 4 bases stayed unmatched. The CDR3 nucleotides are TGCGCCAGCAGCTTAACTAGCGGGGGGTTACAAGAGACCCAGTACTTC. Protein sequence: CASSLTSGGLQETQYF.

This clone was detected a few times. The J gene is TRBJ2-1, the V gene TRBV5-4; no clear D gene. Trimming took 4 bases from V and 0 from J, leaving 20 bases between them. Germline V gene lookup returns CDR1 SGHNT and CDR2 YYREEE (reference sequence). CDR3 size: 18 residues. The CDR3 DNA reads as TGTGCCAGCAGCCCCGTCGGACCACCACCTAGCTCCTACAATGAGCAGTTCTTC. Encoded protein: CASSPVGPPPSSYNEQFF.

J is TRBJ2-1 and V is TRBV11-2; a possible D gene is TRBD2 (6 bases). CDR1 and CDR2 from the germline V gene are SGHAT and FQNNGV. V was cut by 5 bases and J by 1 base, with 21 bases left in between. CDR3 length equals 18 residues. The CDR3 spells CASSAGTGRGRSYNEQFF. The CDR3 nucleotides read TGTGCCAGCAGCGCAGGGACGGGGCGGGGAAGGTCCTACAATGAGCAGTTCTTC.

The V call is TRBV5-8, the J call TRBJ1-2; TRBD1 aligns across 7 bases. The trim removed 1 base at V and 4 bases at J, leaving 13 bases unmatched. There are 17 residues in the CDR3. Germline assignment: CDR1 SGHTS and CDR2 YDEGEE. The CDR3 coding sequence is TGTGCCAGCAGCTTGACGTCCTTTCGACAGGGATCCTATGGCTACACCTTC. Its protein product is CASSLTSFRQGSYGYTF. The whole variable domain, filled in from reference TRBV5-8 and TRBJ1-2, reads EAGVTQSPTHLIKTRGQQATLRCSPISGHTSVYWYQQALGLGLQFLLWYDEGEERNRGNFPPRFSGRQFPNYSSELNVNALELEDSALYLCASSLTSFRQGSYGYTFGSGTRLTVV.

This chain links TRBV5-1 with TRBJ2-1; 11 nucleotides align to TRBD2. The V gene's germline CDR1 is SGHRS and CDR2 YFSETQ. CDR3 length equals 15 residues. V gave up 2 bases and J gave up 7 bases; unmatched junction bases: 5. For the CDR3, the DNA is TGCGCCAGCAGCTTTACTAGCGGGAGCAAGAATGAGCAGTTCTTC. The encoded protein is CASSFTSGSKNEQFF.

This chain joins TRBV7-9 and TRBJ2-6; perhaps D is TRBD1 or TRBD2 (5 bases each). V was pared by 5 bases and J by 2 bases, with 13 bases between. The length of the CDR3 is 16 residues. Germline V gene sequence: CDR1 SEHNR, CDR2 FQNEAQ (reference sequence). The CDR3 sequence is CASSKSWGTGANVLTF. The CDR3 region has the DNA TGTGCCAGCAGCAAGAGTTGGGGGACTGGGGCCAACGTCCTGACTTTC. Drawing the rest from reference TRBV7-9 and TRBJ2-6, the complete variable domain is DTGVSQNPRHKITKRGQNVTFRCDPISEHNRLYWYRQTLGQGPEFLTYFQNEAQLEKSRLLSDRFSAERPKGSFSTLEIQRTEQGDSAMYLCASSKSWGTGANVLTFGAGSRLTVL.

This clone was recorded a few times. At the DNA level, this CDR3 is encoded by other sequences in the same sample as well. The rearrangement uses TRBV30 and TRBJ1-3; D remains ambiguous. This CDR3 has 11 residues. The germline CDR1 and CDR2 sequences are GTSNPN and SVGIG (reference sequence). The V and J ends lost 1 base and 4 bases respectively, with 2 bases between them. The CDR3 bases are TGTGCCTGGAGTGGGGGAAACACCATATATTTT. Protein sequence: CAWSGGNTIYF.

This chain connects TRBV7-8 to TRBJ2-7; D may match TRBD1 or TRBD2 (5 bases each). V lost 6 bases to trimming and J lost 5 bases, with 17 bases between them. The CDR3 is made up of 14 amino acids. The germline V gene has CDR1 SGHVS and CDR2 FQNEAQ. The CDR3: CASSFTRGADEQYF. The CDR3 DNA is TGTGCCAGCAGTTTCACCCGAGGGGCGGACGAGCAGTACTTC.

The chain joins TRBV29-1 to TRBJ2-5, with D maybe TRBD2 (6 bases). V shed 8 bases and J shed 4 bases, with 17 bases lying between them. The CDR3 contains 13 residues. Germline CDR1 SQVTM, CDR2 ANQGSEA. CDR3 residues: CSTLGGGRETQYF. DNA for the CDR3: TGCAGCACCTTGGGGGGTGGAAGAGAGACCCAGTACTTC.

The chain links TRBV24-1 to TRBJ2-3; 7 bases fit TRBD1. The trim removed 4 bases at V and 3 bases at J, leaving 9 bases unmatched. Germline CDR1 KGHDR, CDR2 SFDVKD. The CDR3 contains 16 residues. The CDR3 region is CATSDTDRISTDTQYF. The CDR3 DNA sequence: TGTGCCACCAGTGACACGGACAGGATAAGTACAGATACGCAGTATTTT.

The chain is built from TRBV5-1 and TRBJ2-2; 11 bases are shared with TRBD1. V lost 3 bases and J lost 6; bases outside the gene matches: 4. Germline CDR1 and CDR2: SGHRS and YFSETQ. The CDR3 has 15 amino acids. The CDR3 sequence: CASSSPGQGAGELFF. The CDR3 DNA follows: TGCGCCAGCAGCTCGCCGGGACAGGGGGCCGGGGAGCTGTTTTTT. The whole variable domain, filled in from reference TRBV5-1 and TRBJ2-2, reads KAGVTQTPRYLIKTRGQQVTLSCSPISGHRSVSWYQQTPGQGLQFLFEYFSETQRNKGNFPGRFSGRQFSNSRSEMNVSTLELGDSALYLCASSSPGQGAGELFFGEGSRLTVL.

The chain uses TRBV6-5 and TRBJ2-1, with unresolved D. This CDR3 is 14 amino acids long. Germline loops: CDR1 MNHEY, CDR2 SVGAGI. V was shortened by 8 bases and J by 0 bases, with 11 bases between the two germline ends. Here the CDR3 reads CASRLAVSYNEQFF. The CDR3 nucleotides are TGTGCCAGCCGGTTGGCAGTCTCCTACAATGAGCAGTTCTTC.

The chain couples TRBV18 to TRBJ1-4; D perhaps matches TRBD1 (5 bases). Germline V gene sequence: CDR1 KGHSH, CDR2 LQKENI. The CDR3 loop spans 14 amino acids. Trimming left V 3 bases short and J 8 bases short, with 13 bases between. CDR3 in amino acids: CASSPVQGGEKLFF. The CDR3 nucleotides are TGTGCCAGCTCACCGGTTCAGGGAGGCGAAAAACTGTTTTTT. The entire variable domain, with the rest obtained from reference TRBV18 and TRBJ1-4, is as follows: NAGVMQNPRHLVRRRGQEARLRCSPMKGHSHVYWYRQLPEEGLKFMVYLQKENIIDESGMPKERFSAEFPKEGPSILRIQQVVRGDSAAYFCASSPVQGGEKLFFGSGTQLSVL.